These 12 T cell receptor beta chains came from one sample sequenced in a study of blood T cell repertoires in COVID-19. The data were produced by immunoSEQ multiplex PCR, yet TCRdb's version contains in-frame clones alone and is incomplete. The sample lists about half a million clones, approximately 83% occurring once. Sequencing used peripheral blood. The receptors originated from a human donor in a cohort sampled during active COVID-19.

CDR3 bases: TGTGCCAGCAGTGGGTATAGCGGCACAGATACGCAGTATTTT. As protein: CASSGYSGTDTQYF. The chain is built from TRBV25-1 and TRBJ2-3, with a tentative D call TRBD2 (5 bases). The CDR3 spans 14 residues. In germline, CDR1 is MGHDK, CDR2 SYGVNS. V dropped 4 bases and J dropped 1 base, with 9 bases sitting between them. Complete variable domain (other parts from reference TRBV25-1 and TRBJ2-3): EADIYQTPRYLVIGTGKKITLECSQTMGHDKMYWYQQDPGMELHLIHYSYGVNSTEKGDLSSESTVSRIRTEHFPLTLESARPSHTSQYLCASSGYSGTDTQYFGPGTRLTVL.

The chain recombines TRBV30 with TRBJ1-1; D unresolved. The V gene's germline CDR1 is GTSNPN and CDR2 SVGIG (reference sequence). CDR3 length equals 13 residues. V was trimmed by 5 bases and J by 8 bases, leaving 18 bases between them. The CDR3 protein is CAWSSTSVKEAFF. CDR3 DNA: TGTGCCTGGTCCTCAACATCTGTGAAAGAAGCTTTCTTT. The full variable domain, rest sourced from reference TRBV30 and TRBJ1-1, is SQTIHQWPATLVQPVGSPLSLECTVEGTSNPNLYWYRQAAGRGLQLLFYSVGIGQISSEVPQNLSASRPQDRQFILSSKKLLLSDSGFYLCAWSSTSVKEAFFGQGTRLTVV.

The chain has TRBV23-1 and TRBJ1-5, with D possibly matching TRBD1 (5 bases). TRBV23-1 is recorded as an ORF, its role being uncertain. The CDR3 runs 14 residues. Trimming removed 8 bases at V and 0 bases at J, with 11 bases between. The CDR3 DNA is TGCGCCAGCGTAAGGGGCCATAGCAATCAGCCCCAGCATTTT. Translating gives CASVRGHSNQPQHF.

The chain links TRBV11-2 to TRBJ2-2; 7 bases align to TRBD1. This CDR3 region has 15 residues. The trim removed 6 bases at V and 5 bases at J, leaving 9 bases unmatched. Germline CDR1 and CDR2: SGHAT and FQNNGV. The CDR3 DNA sequence: TGTGCCAGCAGATCCGGGACAGACCCAACCGGGGAGCTGTTTTTT. Protein: CASRSGTDPTGELFF.

The chain carries TRBV4-3 and TRBJ2-1; 14 nucleotides agree with TRBD2. This CDR3 has 17 residues. Trimming took 4 bases from V and 7 from J; bases not matched to a gene: 9. Per germline, CDR1 LGHNA and CDR2 YSLEER. The CDR3 bases are TGCGCCAGCAGCCCGACAAGACTAGCGGGAGGGCTTAATGAGCAGTTCTTC. This translates into CASSPTRLAGGLNEQFF.

The chain recombines TRBV4-3 with TRBJ1-4; D remains ambiguous. The CDR3 length is 15 residues. The germline gives CDR1 LGHNA, CDR2 YSLEER. V lost 0 bases, J lost 5 bases, and 10 bases lay in between. The CDR3 is CASSQDLGRNEKLFF. In nucleotides, the CDR3 is TGCGCCAGCAGCCAAGATCTGGGCCGCAATGAAAAACTGTTTTTT.

The chain couples TRBV29-1 to TRBJ2-3; TRBD2 agrees at 8 bases. J gave up 5 bases and V 1 base, and 8 bases lay outside the gene matches. This CDR3 comprises 15 residues. Per germline, CDR1 SQVTM and CDR2 ANQGSEA. The CDR3 DNA sequence: TGCAGCGTTGAAGGAACGGGAGGGGCGGTAGATACGCAGTATTTT. Its translation is CSVEGTGGAVDTQYF.

The chain is built from TRBV7-2 and TRBJ2-1, with TRBD2 matching over 11 bases. Germline-derived CDR1 and CDR2 are SGHTA and FQGNSA. Trimming cost V 3 bases and J 8 bases; bases outside gene matches: 3. The CDR3 contains 14 residues. The CDR3 nucleotides read TGTGCCAGCAGCTTGACTAGCGGGACCCATGAGCAGTTCTTC. It yields the protein CASSLTSGTHEQFF.

V and J are TRBV19 and TRBJ1-1, with D hard to call. V was shortened by 3 bases and J by 4 bases, with 12 bases between the two germline ends. The CDR3 is 14 amino acids. The germline V gene encodes CDR1 LNHDA and CDR2 SQIVND (reference sequence). The CDR3 is CASSMPRVGTEAFF. Written as DNA, the CDR3 is TGTGCCAGTAGTATGCCTCGGGTTGGCACTGAAGCTTTCTTT. The full variable domain, with the rest looked up from reference TRBV19 and TRBJ1-1, is DGGITQSPKYLFRKEGQNVTLSCEQNLNHDAMYWYRQDPGQGLRLIYYSQIVNDFQKGDIAEGYSVSREKKESFPLTVTSAQKNPTAFYLCASSMPRVGTEAFFGQGTRLTVV.

The chain couples TRBV7-9 to TRBJ2-1; 8 bases match TRBD2. This CDR3 region has 16 residues. Germline V gives CDR1 SEHNR, CDR2 FQNEAQ (reference sequence). The trim removed 0 bases at V and 5 bases at J, leaving 6 bases unmatched. The CDR3 here is CASSLAQAGEDNEQFF. The CDR3 DNA follows: TGTGCCAGCAGCTTAGCGCAAGCGGGAGAGGACAATGAGCAGTTCTTC.

This clone occurred once. The CDR3 is CASSLGRESEAFF. The DNA for the CDR3 is TGCGCCAGCAGCTTGGGTCGGGAATCTGAAGCTTTCTTT. This rearrangement joins TRBV5-1 to TRBJ1-1; D is unclear. Germline-derived CDR1 and CDR2 are SGHRS and YFSETQ. The CDR3 covers 13 residues. Trimming shortened V by 0 bases and J by 6 bases, and 9 bases separated the two germline ends.

Only one count was recorded for this clone. The chain combines TRBV11-2 with TRBJ2-7; D is unclear. The ends were cut back, 5 bases at V and 6 bases at J, with 17 bases in the middle. CDR1 and CDR2 (germline): SGHAT, FQNNGV. The CDR3 is 14 amino acids. The CDR3 nucleotides read TGTGCCAGCAGCCTCCATAGAACTTACTCCGAGCAGTACTTC. This gives the protein CASSLHRTYSEQYF.